This is a list of T cell receptor beta chains from one sample in a study of T-cell memory formation after mild COVID-19. TCRdb called the 5' RACE reads again in MiXCR, with one record for every CDR3 protein. The sample holds fewer than 600,000 distinct CDR3 sequences; about a fifth are singletons and the top ten take around 9.2%. The source material was PBMCs or a T cell subset sorted from them (not recorded which). The source of these receptors is an adult woman who had mild COVID-19 (a few samples of this study predate the infection). Cell type and time point are not known. Each CDR3 is given with its conserved first and last residue. Each record gives: V gene, clone size, D gene, J gene, CDR3 DNA, CDR3 protein. D genes are given only for firm matches. Size is stated for part of the rows, as once, few or many counts, or as a class when the clone is expanded.

v_call: TRBV9
clone_size: -
d_call: TRBD2
j_call: TRBJ2-1
cdr3_nt: TGTGCCAGCAGCGGAACTAGCGGGAGTAGCTCCTACAATGAGCAGTTCTTC
cdr3_aa: CASSGTSGSSSYNEQFF

v_call: TRBV24-1
clone_size: -
d_call: -
j_call: TRBJ1-2
cdr3_nt: TGTGCCACCAGTGACCCCGTGAAGGCAGGCTACACCTTC
cdr3_aa: CATSDPVKAGYTF

v_call: TRBV29-1
clone_size: few
d_call: TRBD1
j_call: TRBJ2-2
cdr3_nt: TGCAAAGAGACCGGGACAGGGAACACCGGGGAGCTGTTTTTT
cdr3_aa: CKETGTGNTGELFF

v_call: TRBV2
clone_size: -
d_call: -
j_call: TRBJ1-1
cdr3_nt: TGTGCCAGCCGAAAACAGGTGAACACTGAAGCTTTCTTT
cdr3_aa: CASRKQVNTEAFF

v_call: TRBV18
clone_size: -
d_call: -
j_call: TRBJ2-3
cdr3_nt: TGTGCCAGCTCACCATGGGAAGCTAGCACAGATACGCAGTATTTT
cdr3_aa: CASSPWEASTDTQYF

v_call: TRBV9
clone_size: few
d_call: TRBD2
j_call: TRBJ2-3
cdr3_nt: TGTGCCAGCAGCGCCAGCGGGGGGGCCTTACCAGATACGCAGTATTTT
cdr3_aa: CASSASGGALPDTQYF

v_call: TRBV15
clone_size: few
d_call: -
j_call: TRBJ1-2
cdr3_nt: TGTGCCACCAGCAGAGAAGACAGCCTTGGCTATGGCTACACCTTC
cdr3_aa: CATSREDSLGYGYTF

v_call: TRBV29-1
clone_size: -
d_call: -
j_call: TRBJ2-5
cdr3_nt: TGCAGCGTTAGGCAGGGGGAGACCCAGTACTTC
cdr3_aa: CSVRQGETQYF

v_call: TRBV12-3/TRBV12-4
clone_size: few
d_call: -
j_call: TRBJ2-3
cdr3_nt: TGTGCCAGCAGGGGACTTACGAAGGTCCCAGATACGCAGTATTTT
cdr3_aa: CASRGLTKVPDTQYF

v_call: TRBV6-6
clone_size: few
d_call: -
j_call: TRBJ2-3
cdr3_nt: TGTGCCAGCAGTTTCCAACTCGGTGGGGATACGCAGTATTTT
cdr3_aa: CASSFQLGGDTQYF

v_call: TRBV12-3/TRBV12-4
clone_size: -
d_call: -
j_call: TRBJ1-6
cdr3_nt: TGTGCCAGCAGACCCAGATGGAACCATAATTCACCCCTCCACTTT
cdr3_aa: CASRPRWNHNSPLHF

v_call: TRBV5-4
clone_size: -
d_call: TRBD1
j_call: TRBJ2-1
cdr3_nt: TGTGCCAGCAGCTTGGGGGGACAGGACAATGAGCAGTTCTTC
cdr3_aa: CASSLGGQDNEQFF

v_call: TRBV7-3
clone_size: few
d_call: -
j_call: TRBJ2-1
cdr3_nt: TGTGCCAGCAGCCCCCCCGGGACTCGTTACAATGAGCAGTTCTTC
cdr3_aa: CASSPPGTRYNEQFF

v_call: TRBV6-5
clone_size: few
d_call: -
j_call: TRBJ2-7
cdr3_nt: TGTGCCAGCAGTTACTCGACAGTCCTAGGGTCCTACGAGCAGTACTTC
cdr3_aa: CASSYSTVLGSYEQYF

v_call: TRBV11-2
clone_size: few
d_call: -
j_call: TRBJ2-7
cdr3_nt: TGTGCCAGCAGCTTAGATCAGTGGGGGAGGCGAACCTACGAGCAGTACTTC
cdr3_aa: CASSLDQWGRRTYEQYF

v_call: TRBV24-1
clone_size: -
d_call: TRBD1
j_call: TRBJ2-5
cdr3_nt: TGTGCCACCAGTGATGCCGGGACAGAAGAGACCCAGTACTTC
cdr3_aa: CATSDAGTEETQYF

v_call: TRBV7-9
clone_size: -
d_call: -
j_call: TRBJ1-1
cdr3_nt: TGTGCCAGCAGCGGTGTACAGTACACTGAAGCTTTCTTT
cdr3_aa: CASSGVQYTEAFF

v_call: TRBV7-6
clone_size: -
d_call: TRBD2
j_call: TRBJ2-1
cdr3_nt: TGTGCCAGCAGCTCAAGACTAGCGGAGCAGTTCTTC
cdr3_aa: CASSSRLAEQFF

v_call: TRBV5-1
clone_size: few
d_call: -
j_call: TRBJ1-2
cdr3_nt: TGCGCCAGCAGCTTGGCGTCCCTCAGTGGCTACACCTTC
cdr3_aa: CASSLASLSGYTF

v_call: TRBV27
clone_size: -
d_call: TRBD2
j_call: TRBJ2-7
cdr3_nt: TGTGCCAGCAGCCTTCGTTGGACTAGCGGAGTCTACGAGCAGTACTTC
cdr3_aa: CASSLRWTSGVYEQYF

v_call: TRBV6-6
clone_size: few
d_call: -
j_call: TRBJ1-5
cdr3_nt: TGTGCCAGCAGTTACTCGATACTAGATTGGCCCCAGCATTTT
cdr3_aa: CASSYSILDWPQHF

v_call: TRBV6-2/TRBV6-3
clone_size: few
d_call: TRBD2
j_call: TRBJ2-1
cdr3_nt: TGTGCCAGCAGTTATGGCCTAGCGGGAGAAAATGAGCAGTTCTTC
cdr3_aa: CASSYGLAGENEQFF

v_call: TRBV27
clone_size: -
d_call: -
j_call: TRBJ1-4
cdr3_nt: TGTGCCAGCAGTTCCAACTCTCAGGGACTAGGTGAAAAACTGTTTTTT
cdr3_aa: CASSSNSQGLGEKLFF

v_call: TRBV4-1
clone_size: -
d_call: TRBD1
j_call: TRBJ2-1
cdr3_nt: TGCGCCAGCAGCCCCTTCGTCGGGACAGGGGTGAAGGGTGAGCAGTTCTTC
cdr3_aa: CASSPFVGTGVKGEQFF

v_call: TRBV24-1
clone_size: -
d_call: TRBD2
j_call: TRBJ2-1
cdr3_nt: TGTGCCACCAGTGATTTAATAGCGGGTAACAATGAGCAGTTCTTC
cdr3_aa: CATSDLIAGNNEQFF

v_call: TRBV7-8
clone_size: -
d_call: -
j_call: TRBJ2-7
cdr3_nt: TGTGCCAGCAGCCGACAATTGTTCTACGAGCAGTACTTC
cdr3_aa: CASSRQLFYEQYF

v_call: TRBV30
clone_size: few
d_call: TRBD2
j_call: TRBJ2-1
cdr3_nt: TGTGCCTGGAGCGAGACTAGCGGGAACTACAATGAGCAGTTCTTC
cdr3_aa: CAWSETSGNYNEQFF

v_call: TRBV20-1
clone_size: -
d_call: TRBD2
j_call: TRBJ2-7
cdr3_nt: TGCAGTGTAACTAGCGGGGGCTACGAGCAGTACTTC
cdr3_aa: CSVTSGGYEQYF

v_call: TRBV6-2/TRBV6-3
clone_size: -
d_call: TRBD2
j_call: TRBJ2-1
cdr3_nt: TGTGCCAGCAGACAACGAACGGGAGGTAACAATGAGCAGTTCTTC
cdr3_aa: CASRQRTGGNNEQFF

v_call: TRBV20-1
clone_size: few
d_call: -
j_call: TRBJ1-5
cdr3_nt: TGCAGTGCTAGAGACTTCGCAGCGTTCGGCCAGCCCCAGCATTTT
cdr3_aa: CSARDFAAFGQPQHF

v_call: TRBV20-1
clone_size: few
d_call: TRBD2
j_call: TRBJ2-3
cdr3_nt: TGCAGTGCTATATACGGGAGGACAGATACGCAGTATTTT
cdr3_aa: CSAIYGRTDTQYF

v_call: TRBV29-1
clone_size: -
d_call: -
j_call: TRBJ1-1
cdr3_nt: TGCAGCGTTGAACGGGGGATCCGCCCTAAGAACACTGAAGCTTTCTTT
cdr3_aa: CSVERGIRPKNTEAFF

v_call: TRBV30
clone_size: -
d_call: -
j_call: TRBJ1-4
cdr3_nt: TGTGCCTGGAGTCGGGGCCCGAATGAAAAACTGTTTTTT
cdr3_aa: CAWSRGPNEKLFF

v_call: TRBV20-1
clone_size: -
d_call: TRBD1
j_call: TRBJ1-1
cdr3_nt: TGCAGTGCTAAGTGGACAGGGCCTGAAGCTTTCTTT
cdr3_aa: CSAKWTGPEAFF

v_call: TRBV3-1
clone_size: few
d_call: -
j_call: TRBJ1-1
cdr3_nt: TGTGCCAGCAGCCTGGGGAAAACGACTGAAGCTTTCTTT
cdr3_aa: CASSLGKTTEAFF

v_call: TRBV5-6
clone_size: -
d_call: -
j_call: TRBJ2-7
cdr3_nt: TGTGCCAGCAGCTCTGGGAATGTCGGTTACGAGCAGTACTTC
cdr3_aa: CASSSGNVGYEQYF

v_call: TRBV7-9
clone_size: few
d_call: -
j_call: TRBJ1-2
cdr3_nt: TGTGCCAGCAGCTTAGCGGTGCCCCTGAGGGGACTTTCTAACTATGGCTACACCTTC
cdr3_aa: CASSLAVPLRGLSNYGYTF

v_call: TRBV2
clone_size: -
d_call: TRBD1
j_call: TRBJ2-5
cdr3_nt: TGTGCCACCTCTCCCGGGACAGGTATCCAAGAGACCCAGTACTTC
cdr3_aa: CATSPGTGIQETQYF

v_call: TRBV4-1
clone_size: many
d_call: -
j_call: TRBJ1-1
cdr3_nt: TGCGCCAGCAGAACCCTCCCGGGGAACACTGAAGCTTTCTTT
cdr3_aa: CASRTLPGNTEAFF

v_call: TRBV18
clone_size: -
d_call: -
j_call: TRBJ1-1
cdr3_nt: TGTGCCAGCTCACCACCGGCAGGCTCGAACACTGAAGCTTTCTTT
cdr3_aa: CASSPPAGSNTEAFF

v_call: TRBV6-1
clone_size: -
d_call: TRBD1
j_call: TRBJ2-7
cdr3_nt: TGTGCCAGCAGTGACCAGGACAGGGTTAGCTCCTACGAGCAGTACTTC
cdr3_aa: CASSDQDRVSSYEQYF

v_call: TRBV5-4
clone_size: -
d_call: -
j_call: TRBJ1-1
cdr3_nt: TGTGCCAGCACCCCGGGGGGGGCGAGCACTGAAGCTTTCTTT
cdr3_aa: CASTPGGASTEAFF

v_call: TRBV24-1
clone_size: -
d_call: -
j_call: TRBJ2-5
cdr3_nt: TGTGCCACCAGTGGTTGGGGGACACAGCAAGAGACCCAGTACTTC
cdr3_aa: CATSGWGTQQETQYF

v_call: TRBV9
clone_size: -
d_call: -
j_call: TRBJ2-1
cdr3_nt: TGTGCCAGCAGCGTAGCCCCAAACAATGAGCAGTTCTTC
cdr3_aa: CASSVAPNNEQFF

v_call: TRBV4-1
clone_size: -
d_call: TRBD2
j_call: TRBJ2-7
cdr3_nt: TGCGCCAGCAGCCAGTTCGCGCTAGCGGGACCTTACGAGCAGTACTTC
cdr3_aa: CASSQFALAGPYEQYF

v_call: TRBV29-1
clone_size: few
d_call: TRBD1
j_call: TRBJ2-5
cdr3_nt: TGCAGCGTTGAAGAATGGGACAGGGGTTTCGAGACCCAGTACTTC
cdr3_aa: CSVEEWDRGFETQYF

v_call: TRBV6-5
clone_size: -
d_call: -
j_call: TRBJ2-2
cdr3_nt: TGTGCCAGCAGCCTTACCACAGGGAAGAACACCGGGGAGCTGTTTTTT
cdr3_aa: CASSLTTGKNTGELFF

v_call: TRBV7-6
clone_size: -
d_call: TRBD1
j_call: TRBJ2-7
cdr3_nt: TGTGCCAGCAGCTTACAGGGACAGGGAGACGAGCAGTACTTC
cdr3_aa: CASSLQGQGDEQYF

v_call: TRBV3-1
clone_size: -
d_call: -
j_call: TRBJ1-2
cdr3_nt: TGTGCCAGCAGCAGGGCAGGACTTCGATATGGCTACACCTTC
cdr3_aa: CASSRAGLRYGYTF

v_call: TRBV5-4
clone_size: few
d_call: -
j_call: TRBJ2-1
cdr3_nt: TGTGCCAGCAGCTTCGCGGAAAATGAGCAGTTCTTC
cdr3_aa: CASSFAENEQFF

v_call: TRBV6-5
clone_size: -
d_call: -
j_call: TRBJ2-7
cdr3_nt: TGTGCCAGCAGTTACCGGGCAGACTCCTACGAGCAGTACTTC
cdr3_aa: CASSYRADSYEQYF

v_call: TRBV7-2
clone_size: once
d_call: -
j_call: TRBJ2-3
cdr3_nt: TGTGCCAGCAGCTTAGGAGACAGGCTTAGCACAGATACGCAGTATTTT
cdr3_aa: CASSLGDRLSTDTQYF

v_call: TRBV12-3/TRBV12-4
clone_size: many
d_call: -
j_call: TRBJ2-1
cdr3_nt: TGTGCCAGCAGCCCCTCATATGAGCAGTTCTTC
cdr3_aa: CASSPSYEQFF

v_call: TRBV24-1
clone_size: many
d_call: -
j_call: TRBJ2-2
cdr3_nt: TGTGCCACCAGTGATTCAGGGAACACCGGGGAGCTGTTTTTT
cdr3_aa: CATSDSGNTGELFF

v_call: TRBV7-2
clone_size: few
d_call: -
j_call: TRBJ2-3
cdr3_nt: TGTGCCAGCAGCTTAACCGGGACCTCGGTCACAGATACGCAGTATTTT
cdr3_aa: CASSLTGTSVTDTQYF

v_call: TRBV5-1
clone_size: -
d_call: TRBD2
j_call: TRBJ2-2
cdr3_nt: TGCGCCAGCAGCTTGGAACTAGCGGGGGATTTCTCCGGGGAGCTGTTTTTT
cdr3_aa: CASSLELAGDFSGELFF

v_call: TRBV5-6
clone_size: few
d_call: TRBD2
j_call: TRBJ2-1
cdr3_nt: TGTGCCAGCAGCATCCCCGGGACTAGCTTCTACAATGAGCAGTTCTTC
cdr3_aa: CASSIPGTSFYNEQFF

v_call: TRBV24-1
clone_size: -
d_call: TRBD2
j_call: TRBJ2-3
cdr3_nt: TGTGCCACCAGTGATTTTTGGGCTAGCGGTAGCACAGATACGCAGTATTTT
cdr3_aa: CATSDFWASGSTDTQYF

v_call: TRBV20-1
clone_size: -
d_call: -
j_call: TRBJ2-2
cdr3_nt: TGCAGTGCTAGAGATGGACCTAGCAACACCGGGGAGCTGTTTTTT
cdr3_aa: CSARDGPSNTGELFF

v_call: TRBV24-1
clone_size: few
d_call: -
j_call: TRBJ2-2
cdr3_nt: TGTGCCACCAGTGAATCAGGGGTGAGGCCCGGGGAGCTGTTTTTT
cdr3_aa: CATSESGVRPGELFF